A selection of T cell receptor beta chains follows, all from one sample in a study of T cell responses to AZD1222 COVID-19 vaccine. Here immunoSEQ multiplex PCR was the method, and the copy in TCRdb shows in-frame clones only, minus some. The profile shows roughly 160,000 clones, roughly nine tenths of them singletons. The specimen was peripheral blood, collected 28 days after the second AZD1222 dose. The source of these receptors is an adult who received the AZD1222 COVID-19 vaccine. Both conserved end residues are part of each CDR3. A D gene is named only where the DNA matches it firmly. Clone size is shown for a subset of rows, as once, few, many or a class of expanded clone.

j_call	d_call	clone_size	v_call	cdr3_aa	cdr3_nt
TRBJ1-1	.	once	TRBV12-5	CASGLDGGNTEAFF	TGTGCTAGTGGTTTGGACGGGGGGAACACTGAAGCTTTCTTT
TRBJ2-5	TRBD2	.	TRBV10-3	CAISGTSQETQYF	TGTGCCATCAGTGGGACTAGCCAAGAGACCCAGTACTTC
TRBJ2-2	.	few	TRBV11-2	CASSLNGWDTGELFF	TGTGCCAGCAGCTTAAACGGGTGGGACACCGGGGAGCTGTTTTTT
TRBJ2-1	.	.	TRBV19	CASSIGSYNEQFF	TGTGCCAGTAGTATAGGATCCTACAATGAGCAGTTCTTC
TRBJ1-1	.	.	TRBV7-3	CASSLEPALPNTEAFF	TGTGCCAGCAGCTTAGAACCCGCCCTCCCGAACACTGAAGCTTTCTTT
TRBJ1-1	TRBD1	.	TRBV7-9	CASSFGQGNTEAFF	TGTGCCAGCAGCTTCGGACAGGGAAACACTGAAGCTTTCTTT
TRBJ1-4	.	.	TRBV30	CAWSVTGGEKLFF	TGTGCCTGGAGTGTAACGGGGGGTGAAAAACTGTTTTTT
TRBJ2-7	.	.	TRBV10-3	CAINADSSYEQYF	TGTGCCATCAATGCGGACAGCTCCTACGAGCAGTACTTC
TRBJ1-4	.	.	TRBV29-1	CSAADREKLFF	TGCAGCGCGGCGGATCGGGAAAAACTGTTTTTT
TRBJ2-1	TRBD2	.	TRBV2	CASSEASGALGNEQFF	TGTGCCAGCAGTGAAGCGAGCGGGGCGCTAGGCAATGAGCAGTTCTTC
TRBJ1-5	.	.	TRBV7-2	CASSLESNQPQHF	TGTGCCAGCAGCTTAGAGAGCAATCAGCCCCAGCATTTT
TRBJ1-3	.	.	TRBV11-2	CASSQTLTGAGNTIYF	TGTGCCAGCAGCCAGACCCTGACAGGAGCTGGAAACACCATATATTTT
TRBJ2-3	TRBD2	.	TRBV3-1/TRBV3-2	CASSPKGGIVAGGADTQYF	TGTGCCAGCAGCCCAAAAGGCGGGATTGTGGCGGGGGGAGCGGATACGCAGTATTTT
TRBJ2-6	.	.	TRBV28	CASLPGNSGANVLTF	TGTGCCAGCCTCCCCGGGAACTCTGGGGCCAACGTCCTGACTTTC
TRBJ2-5	TRBD2	.	TRBV6-6	CASAAGAWAQYF	TGTGCCAGCGCGGCGGGAGCCTGGGCCCAGTACTTC
TRBJ1-1	TRBD1	once	TRBV11-2	CASRSSWDRVDTEAFF	TGTGCCAGCAGAAGCAGTTGGGACAGGGTAGATACTGAAGCTTTCTTT
TRBJ2-4	.	.	TRBV20-1	CSAIAKNIQYF	TGCAGTGCTATAGCCAAAAACATTCAGTACTTC
TRBJ1-5	.	few	TRBV19	CASSMVRQPQHF	TGTGCCAGTAGTATGGTGAGACAGCCCCAGCATTTT
TRBJ1-2	.	.	TRBV28	CATFRTVNYGYTF	TGTGCCACCTTCCGGACAGTCAACTATGGCTACACCTTC
TRBJ1-5	.	.	TRBV19	CASSEPFWNQPQHF	TGTGCCAGTAGTGAACCTTTTTGGAATCAGCCCCAGCATTTT
TRBJ1-5	.	.	TRBV18	CASSPSAGDQPQHF	TGTGCCAGCTCACCTTCGGCAGGGGATCAGCCCCAGCATTTT